These 22 T cell receptor beta chains originate from one sample sequenced in a study of T cell responses to AZD1222 COVID-19 vaccine. Sequencing used immunoSEQ multiplex PCR; TCRdb keeps in-frame clones, though not all of them. Of 70,000 to 95,000 clones in the sample, 85% to 95% are singletons; the top ten hold around 26%. This specimen was peripheral blood, taken 28 days after the second AZD1222 dose. These receptors originate from an adult who received the AZD1222 COVID-19 vaccine.

V gene TRBV9 combines with J gene TRBJ2-4, with a possible D match to TRBD1 (5 bases). This CDR3 region has 17 residues. The V end lost 0 bases, the J end lost 3 bases, and 16 bases lay between the germline ends. Germline-derived CDR1 and CDR2 are SGDLS and YYNGEE. Written as DNA, the CDR3 is TGTGCCAGCAGCGTAGTTGTAGGGGCTGGAGACAAAAACATTCAGTACTTC. Translation: CASSVVVGAGDKNIQYF.

The chain joins TRBV7-2 to TRBJ2-1, with D maybe TRBD2 (6 bases). The CDR3 runs to 15 residues. CDR1 and CDR2 from the germline V gene are SGHTA and FQGNSA. Trimming shortened V by 1 base and J by 4 bases, and 11 bases separated the two germline ends. The CDR3 sequence is CASSLGGGTYNEQFF. CDR3 in DNA: TGTGCCAGCAGCTTAGGTGGGGGGACTTACAATGAGCAGTTCTTC.

The genes are TRBV6-5 and TRBJ2-7, with D tentatively TRBD2 (5 bases). V lost 5 bases and J lost 0, with 14 bases in between. The length of the CDR3 is 15 residues. Looked up from germline, CDR1 is MNHEY and CDR2 is SVGAGI. The CDR3 DNA reads as TGTGCCAGCAGTCTAGCACGTAAGAGCTCCTACGAGCAGTACTTC. Amino acids: CASSLARKSSYEQYF.

J is TRBJ2-1 and V is TRBV7-2; 8 bases are shared with TRBD1. V was clipped by 2 bases and J by 7 bases; unmatched bases: 4. The CDR3 consists of 14 residues. Germline CDR1 is SGHTA and CDR2 is FQGNSA. CDR3 DNA: TGTGCCAGCAGCTTAACAGGGGGTAGTAATGAGCAGTTCTTC. Its translation: CASSLTGGSNEQFF.

This sequence joins TRBV4-2 and TRBJ1-1, with D perhaps matching TRBD1 (5 bases). The length of the CDR3 is 19 residues. Germline CDR1 is LGHNA and CDR2 is YNFKEQ. V shed 0 bases and J shed 1 base, with 21 bases lying between them. Here the CDR3 reads CASSQDSSMLGVPNTEAFF. The CDR3 DNA follows: TGTGCCAGCAGCCAAGATTCTTCTATGCTGGGGGTCCCGAACACTGAAGCTTTCTTT.

This clone appeared a single time. V and J are TRBV15 and TRBJ1-4; D is unresolved. In germline, CDR1 is LNHNV, CDR2 YYDKDF (reference sequence). The CDR3 length is 13 residues. Trimming cost V 6 bases and J 7 bases, with 12 bases left between them. The CDR3 DNA sequence: TGTGCCACCAGTGCGTGGGGTACTGAAAAACTGTTTTTT. It specifies CATSAWGTEKLFF.

The genes are TRBV6-4 and TRBJ1-1; D is perhaps TRBD1 (5 bases). This CDR3 spans 15 amino acids. Trimming cost V 10 bases and J 4 bases, with 22 bases left between them. Per germline, CDR1 MRHNA and CDR2 SNTAGT. This CDR3 is CATSASVGGITEAFF. The CDR3 DNA reads as TGTGCCACCAGCGCATCCGTCGGGGGGATCACTGAAGCTTTCTTT.

The chain couples TRBV25-1 to TRBJ2-3, with 10 bases identical to TRBD2. The junction had 4 bases not matched to a gene; V was cut back by 2 bases and J by 5 bases. The CDR3 runs to 15 residues. Germline CDR1 reads MGHDK; CDR2 reads SYGVNS. The CDR3 sequence is CASSELAGVRDTQYF. CDR3 nucleotide sequence: TGTGCCAGCAGTGAACTAGCGGGAGTTAGAGATACGCAGTATTTT.

This chain connects TRBV7-9 to TRBJ2-7, with 7 nucleotides matching TRBD2. Germline loops: CDR1 SEHNR, CDR2 FQNEAQ (reference sequence). The trim removed 3 bases at V and 2 bases at J, leaving 10 bases unmatched. The CDR3 length is 16 residues. This CDR3 reads CASSLGGRGATYEQYF. In DNA, the CDR3 is TGTGCCAGCAGCTTGGGGGGGAGAGGGGCGACCTACGAGCAGTACTTC. Filled out from reference TRBV7-9 and TRBJ2-7, the complete variable domain reads DTGVSQNPRHKITKRGQNVTFRCDPISEHNRLYWYRQTLGQGPEFLTYFQNEAQLEKSRLLSDRFSAERPKGSFSTLEIQRTEQGDSAMYLCASSLGGRGATYEQYFGPGTRLTVT.

This chain joins TRBV5-6 and TRBJ2-1; 9 bases line up with TRBD1. The CDR3 has 14 amino acids. V was clipped by 4 bases and J by 8 bases; unmatched bases: 7. CDR1 SGHDT and CDR2 YYEEEE come from the germline V gene. Here the CDR3 DNA reads TGTGCCAGCAGCCCCGGGACAGGGCGAGATGAGCAGTTCTTC. The encoded protein is CASSPGTGRDEQFF.

This chain joins TRBV3-1 (or the pseudogene TRBV3-2) and TRBJ2-5; D may be TRBD1 or TRBD2 (5 bases each). Germline assignment: CDR1 LGHDT and CDR2 YNNKEL (reference sequence). V lost 2 bases and J lost 5, with 15 bases in between. The CDR3 has 15 amino acids. This CDR3 reads CASSQRTPRGETQYF. DNA for the CDR3: TGTGCCAGCAGCCAACGGACTCCTCGGGGCGAGACCCAGTACTTC.

V and J are TRBV7-9 and TRBJ2-1, with 13 positions matching TRBD2. Per germline, CDR1 SEHNR and CDR2 FQNEAQ (reference sequence). CDR3 length equals 17 residues. V gave up 5 bases and J gave up 6 bases; unmatched junction bases: 10. CDR3 DNA sequence: TGTGCCAGCAGCCTGGGACTAGCGGGACCGGTTGGCAATGAGCAGTTCTTC. It codes for CASSLGLAGPVGNEQFF.

The V call is TRBV10-3, the J call TRBJ2-1; D is undetermined. CDR3 length equals 14 residues. Trimming removed 0 bases at V and 3 bases at J, with 6 bases between. The germline gives CDR1 ENHRY, CDR2 SYGVKD. The CDR3: CAISESLFYNEQFF. The CDR3 nucleotides read TGTGCCATCAGTGAGTCACTCTTCTACAATGAGCAGTTCTTC.

V is TRBV5-5 and J is TRBJ2-7, with D possibly TRBD2 on 6 matching bases. Germline V gene sequence: CDR1 SGHKS, CDR2 YYEKEE (reference sequence). V was shortened by 4 bases and J by 4 bases, with 15 bases between the two germline ends. CDR3 length: 14 amino acids. This CDR3 reads CASSGGTGFYEQYF. The DNA for the CDR3 is TGTGCCAGCAGCGGGGGGACCGGGTTTTACGAGCAGTACTTC. Full variable domain (remainder filled in from reference TRBV5-5 and TRBJ2-7): DAGVTQSPTHLIKTRGQQVTLRCSPISGHKSVSWYQQVLGQGPQFIFQYYEKEERGRGNFPDRFSARQFPNYSSELNVNALLLGDSALYLCASSGGTGFYEQYFGPGTRLTVT.

The genes are TRBV11-2 and TRBJ2-7; possible D gene TRBD2, 5 bases. The CDR3 runs to 14 residues. Per germline, CDR1 SGHAT and CDR2 FQNNGV. V dropped 5 bases and J dropped 2 bases, with 13 bases sitting between them. CDR3 in DNA: TGTGCCAGCAGCATCGGACTGGGAACCTACGAGCAGTACTTC. Protein sequence: CASSIGLGTYEQYF.

The chain is built from TRBV7-9 and TRBJ2-3; perhaps TRBD1 as D (5 bases). V shed 2 bases and J shed 2 bases, with 14 bases lying between them. The CDR3 is 16 residues long. In germline, CDR1 is SEHNR, CDR2 FQNEAQ (reference sequence). The DNA of the CDR3 is TGTGCCAGCAGCTTACGTCAGGGTGGGGACACAGATACGCAGTATTTT. As protein: CASSLRQGGDTDTQYF.

The chain joins TRBV7-2 to TRBJ2-1; D remains ambiguous. V dropped 6 bases and J dropped 7 bases, with 22 bases sitting between them. Germline lookup yields CDR1 SGHTA and CDR2 FQGNSA. This CDR3 spans 16 amino acids. This chain's CDR3 is CASSLNSGNSFNEQFF. The CDR3 region has the DNA TGTGCCAGCAGTCTTAATAGTGGTAATAGTTTTAATGAGCAGTTCTTC.

This clone was picked up a small number of times. The rearrangement joins TRBV24-1 to TRBJ2-7; the D call may be TRBD1 or TRBD2 (5 bases each). Germline lookup yields CDR1 KGHDR and CDR2 SFDVKD. CDR3 length equals 15 residues. V was cut by 4 bases and J by 2 bases, with 14 bases left in between. The DNA of the CDR3 is TGTGCCACCAGTGACTCAACCCGGGGCCCCTACGAGCAGTACTTC. Amino acid sequence: CATSDSTRGPYEQYF.

The sample holds a few counts of this clone. The chain carries TRBV9 and TRBJ1-4; no definite D call. The V end was cut by 4 bases, the J end by 5 bases, with 12 bases between. CDR3 size: 14 residues. Germline CDR1 and CDR2: SGDLS and YYNGEE. The CDR3: CASSLGVLNEKLFF. The CDR3 bases are TGTGCCAGCAGCCTCGGGGTTTTGAATGAAAAACTGTTTTTT.

The table lists this clone with a count of one. The J gene is TRBJ1-4, the V gene TRBV15; TRBD1 might be the D (5 bases). CDR3 size: 15 residues. Germline V lookup: CDR1 LNHNV, CDR2 YYDKDF (reference sequence). V shed 0 bases and J shed 7 bases, with 12 bases lying between them. As DNA, the CDR3 is TGTGCCACCAGCAGAGATCGAGAGGGGATTGAAAAACTGTTTTTT. This sequence encodes CATSRDREGIEKLFF.

This clone appeared a few times. The chain joins TRBV28 to TRBJ1-1; D unclear. From germline, CDR1 is MDHEN and CDR2 SYDVKM. V lost 6 bases and J lost 10, with 15 bases in between. This CDR3 is built from 12 residues. This CDR3 is CASSLGRRTAFF. CDR3 DNA sequence: TGTGCCAGCAGCCTGGGGAGGAGAACAGCTTTCTTT.

The V and J genes are TRBV5-6 and TRBJ2-3; D possibly uses TRBD1 or TRBD2 (7 bases each). The germline V gene has CDR1 SGHDT and CDR2 YYEEEE. V dropped 4 bases and J dropped 3 bases, with 18 bases sitting between them. The CDR3 sequence is 16 residues long. The DNA of the CDR3 is TGTGCCAGCAGCGGTTTAACAGGGGAGGGGACAGATACGCAGTATTTT. It specifies CASSGLTGEGTDTQYF.